One sample yielded the 23 T cell receptor beta chains listed below, sequenced in a study of Ad26.COV2.S vaccination and SARS-CoV-2 variants. Treatment here: over 15 received Ad26.COV2.S at low or high dose, single or two shots; about 5 received placebo; per-sample allocation not given. Sample collection was performed on day 63 after the first vaccine or placebo injection. TCRdb keeps only in-frame clones here, not all; method: immunoSEQ multiplex PCR. The sample has approximately 300,000 clones; just under 85% are singletons. Sequencing was performed on peripheral blood, taken in a trial of Ad26.COV2.S vaccine versus placebo. These receptors all stem from a person aged 18 to 65 who received the Ad26.COV2.S COVID-19 vaccine or a placebo.

The genes are TRBV7-9 and TRBJ1-1; D gene uncertain. CDR3 length equals 15 residues. CDR1 is SEHNR and CDR2 is FQNEAQ in the germline V gene (reference sequence). Trimming cost V 0 bases and J 0 bases, with 8 bases left between them. Here the CDR3 DNA reads TGTGCCAGCAGCTTAGCGGCGACGTTGAACACTGAAGCTTTCTTT. This translates into CASSLAATLNTEAFF.

The chain is built from TRBV9 and TRBJ1-4; 7 bases line up with TRBD1. J gave up 7 bases and V 0 bases, and 6 bases lay outside the gene matches. Germline CDR1 SGDLS, CDR2 YYNGEE. The CDR3 runs to 15 residues. Here the CDR3 DNA reads TGTGCCAGCAGCGTAGGGGGAGGGACAGCTGAAAAACTGTTTTTT. Translated, it gives CASSVGGGTAEKLFF.

The chain recombines TRBV5-1 with TRBJ2-7, with D perhaps given as TRBD1 or TRBD2 (6 bases each). CDR3 length: 14 residues. Germline assignment: CDR1 SGHRS and CDR2 YFSETQ. V was cut by 2 bases and J by 6 bases, with 15 bases left in between. CDR3 amino acids: CASSFTAEGGEQYF. The DNA of the CDR3 is TGCGCCAGCAGCTTCACAGCGGAGGGGGGCGAGCAGTACTTC.

This clone has only one observation. V usage is TRBV25-1 and J usage is TRBJ2-1; 14 bases are shared with TRBD2. The CDR3 is made up of 14 amino acids. V lost 3 bases and J lost 12; bases outside the gene matches: 4. CDR1 and CDR2 from the germline V gene are MGHDK and SYGVNS. DNA of the CDR3: TGTGCCAGCAGTGACCAAGGACTAGCGGGGGGGCAGTTCTTC. Translating it yields CASSDQGLAGGQFF. The whole variable domain, remainder taken from reference TRBV25-1 and TRBJ2-1, is EADIYQTPRYLVIGTGKKITLECSQTMGHDKMYWYQQDPGMELHLIHYSYGVNSTEKGDLSSESTVSRIRTEHFPLTLESARPSHTSQYLCASSDQGLAGGQFFGPGTRLTVL.

The chain has TRBV19 and TRBJ1-5; no clear D. The CDR3 totals 13 residues. Germline lookup yields CDR1 LNHDA and CDR2 SQIVND (reference sequence). V lost 3 bases, J lost 5 bases, and 8 bases lay in between. This CDR3 reads CASSIGRHQPQHF. The DNA of the CDR3 is TGTGCCAGTAGTATCGGCAGGCATCAGCCCCAGCATTTT.

This rearrangement joins TRBV19 to TRBJ1-2, with TRBD1 matching over 7 bases. Trimming took 1 base from V and 4 from J; bases not matched to a gene: 9. This CDR3 is 16 amino acids long. Germline CDR1 and CDR2: LNHDA and SQIVND (reference sequence). The DNA of the CDR3 is TGTGCCAGTAGTATAGTCCCGGGACAGAGTCTCTATGGCTACACCTTC. Its protein is CASSIVPGQSLYGYTF.

The rearrangement links TRBV4-1 to TRBJ1-2; no reliable D call. The CDR3 is made up of 15 amino acids. Germline assignment: CDR1 MGHRA and CDR2 YSYEKL. V lost 0 bases to trimming and J lost 4 bases, with 12 bases between them. CDR3 sequence: CASSQDPRRTYGYTF. DNA for the CDR3: TGCGCCAGCAGCCAAGATCCCAGGCGAACCTATGGCTACACCTTC.

The chain employs TRBV5-1 and TRBJ2-3; D gene uncertain. The CDR3 has 13 residues. CDR1 and CDR2 from the germline V gene are SGHRS and YFSETQ. The germline V and J ends were trimmed by 0 bases and 6 bases, with 8 bases remaining between them. Here the CDR3 reads CASSLARMDTQYF. Written as DNA, the CDR3 is TGCGCCAGCAGCTTGGCCCGGATGGATACGCAGTATTTT.

The CDR3 DNA reads as TGTGCCAGCAGCTTAGATCTGTGGGGGGGTGGCACAGATACGCAGTATTTT. It yields the protein CASSLDLWGGGTDTQYF. The V gene is TRBV11-2, the J gene TRBJ2-3; TRBD2 matches at 7 bases. The V segment lost 0 bases and the J segment 1 base; nucleotides outside the gene matches: 7. The length of the CDR3 is 17 residues. CDR1 and CDR2 from the germline V gene are SGHAT and FQNNGV.

The rearrangement links TRBV19 to TRBJ1-5, with D uncertain. The germline V and J ends were trimmed by 3 bases and 0 bases, with 6 bases remaining between them. Per germline, CDR1 LNHDA and CDR2 SQIVND (reference sequence). The CDR3 runs to 14 residues. This chain's CDR3 is CASSIFYSNQPQHF. The CDR3 coding sequence is TGTGCCAGTAGTATTTTTTATAGCAATCAGCCCCAGCATTTT.

This sequence joins TRBV15 and TRBJ2-1; no firm D call. Germline loops: CDR1 LNHNV, CDR2 YYDKDF (reference sequence). Trimming took off 0 bases at V and 5 bases at J, with 11 bases between the two ends. The CDR3 covers 15 residues. The CDR3 here is CATSRDKPPNNEQFF. CDR3 nucleotides: TGTGCCACCAGCAGAGATAAGCCCCCAAACAATGAGCAGTTCTTC.

The sample holds one count of this clone. The rearrangement uses TRBV28 and TRBJ2-1; a weak D match, TRBD2 (5 bases). Germline V CDR1 and CDR2: MDHEN, SYDVKM. With 3 bases removed from V and 5 bases from J, the gap between germline ends came to 11 bases. The CDR3 has 14 residues. The CDR3 protein is CASSFGVTHNEQFF. The CDR3, as DNA: TGTGCCAGCAGTTTCGGGGTGACCCACAATGAGCAGTTCTTC. Full variable domain (remainder filled in from reference TRBV28 and TRBJ2-1): DVKVTQSSRYLVKRTGEKVFLECVQDMDHENMFWYRQDPGLGLRLIYFSYDVKMKEKGDIPEGYSVSREKKERFSLILESASTNQTSMYLCASSFGVTHNEQFFGPGTRLTVL.

The chain recombines TRBV11-3 with TRBJ2-3; D is possibly TRBD1 (5 bases). Germline CDR1 SGHNT, CDR2 YENEEA. The CDR3 is 16 residues long. V was trimmed by 5 bases and J by 8 bases, leaving 23 bases between them. The CDR3 bases are TGTGCCAGCAGCCCCCAAAGGGGATCAGGAGTGGGTACGCAGTATTTT. It translates to CASSPQRGSGVGTQYF.

In this sample, this clone turned up once. This rearrangement joins TRBV7-8 to TRBJ2-2, with 7 bases aligning to TRBD2. Germline V gives CDR1 SGHVS, CDR2 FQNEAQ. J was trimmed by 4 bases and V by 3 bases; bases with no gene match: 2. This CDR3 region has 14 residues. The CDR3 DNA sequence: TGTGCCAGCAGCTTCCCGGGGGGCACCGGGGAGCTGTTTTTT. Protein sequence: CASSFPGGTGELFF.

The rearrangement links TRBV30 to TRBJ2-7; 10 bases are shared with TRBD2. CDR3 length: 14 amino acids. The junction had 3 bases not matched to a gene; V was cut back by 2 bases and J by 2 bases. Germline V gives CDR1 GTSNPN, CDR2 SVGIG (reference sequence). For the CDR3, the DNA is TGTGCCTGGAGTCAAACTAGCGGGGCCTACGAGCAGTACTTC. Residues: CAWSQTSGAYEQYF.

This chain uses TRBV28 with TRBJ1-3; D is uncertain. Germline CDR1 MDHEN, CDR2 SYDVKM. This CDR3 is built from 17 residues. V was trimmed by 7 bases and J by 2 bases, leaving 21 bases between them. CDR3 nucleotides: TGTGCCAGCACCCGATTCCGGTCCGGTTCGACTGGAAACACCATATATTTT. Translated: CASTRFRSGSTGNTIYF.

V usage is TRBV14 and J usage is TRBJ1-1; D is undetermined. The CDR3 is made up of 13 amino acids. CDR1 and CDR2 (germline): SGHDN, FVKESK. Deletions cut 1 base from V and 7 bases from J, with 10 bases between. This chain's CDR3 is CASSQGRLGEAFF. The CDR3 bases are TGTGCCAGCAGCCAAGGACGGCTCGGTGAAGCTTTCTTT.

V usage is TRBV15 and J usage is TRBJ1-3; 8 bases are shared with TRBD1. In germline, CDR1 is LNHNV, CDR2 YYDKDF (reference sequence). With V trimmed by 1 base and J by 4 bases, 3 bases remained unmatched. The CDR3 sequence is 15 residues long. CDR3 protein: CATSRGTGSGNTIYF. CDR3 in DNA: TGTGCCACCAGCAGAGGGACAGGGTCCGGAAACACCATATATTTT.

The chain has TRBV3-1 (or the pseudogene TRBV3-2) and TRBJ1-4; TRBD1 might be the D (6 bases). Trimming removed 4 bases at V and 8 bases at J, with 14 bases between. The CDR3 has 14 residues. CDR1 and CDR2 from the germline V gene are LGHDT and YNNKEL (reference sequence). The CDR3 reads CASSLGGGDEKLFF. The CDR3 DNA sequence: TGTGCCAGCAGCCTGGGGGGCGGAGACGAAAAACTGTTTTTT.

This chain links TRBV5-1 with TRBJ2-3; TRBD2 aligns across 15 bases. This CDR3 comprises 17 residues. CDR1 and CDR2 (germline): SGHRS, YFSETQ. Unmatched junction bases numbered 6, after V lost 3 bases and J lost 4 bases. This chain's CDR3 is CASSWGLAGGVADTQYF. Written as DNA, the CDR3 is TGCGCCAGCAGCTGGGGACTAGCGGGGGGCGTAGCAGATACGCAGTATTTT.

The chain combines TRBV5-4 with TRBJ2-7, with 7 bases identical to TRBD1. V dropped 3 bases and J dropped 5; count of bases not matched to a gene: 8. This CDR3 contains 14 residues. The germline CDR1 and CDR2 sequences are SGHNT and YYREEE (reference sequence). CDR3 nucleotide sequence: TGTGCCAGCAGCTGTGATACAGGGGCGAACGAGCAGTACTTC. This gives the protein CASSCDTGANEQYF. The whole variable domain, remainder taken from reference TRBV5-4 and TRBJ2-7, is ETGVTQSPTHLIKTRGQQVTLRCSSQSGHNTVSWYQQALGQGPQFIFQYYREEENGRGNFPPRFSGLQFPNYSSELNVNALELDDSALYLCASSCDTGANEQYFGPGTRLTVT.

This chain links TRBV3-1 (or the pseudogene TRBV3-2) with TRBJ2-3; TRBD2 matches at 8 bases. The CDR3 sequence is 17 residues long. The germline CDR1 and CDR2 sequences are LGHDT and YNNKEL (reference sequence). Unmatched junction bases numbered 10, after V lost 3 bases and J lost 2 bases. The CDR3 here is CASSHGRGGRSTDTQYF. CDR3 DNA sequence: TGTGCCAGCAGCCATGGACGGGGGGGCCGGTCCACAGATACGCAGTATTTT.

The chain is built from TRBV27 and TRBJ2-3; TRBD2 matches 9 bases. The CDR3 length is 14 residues. The germline gives CDR1 MNHEY, CDR2 SMNVEV (reference sequence). V dropped 2 bases and J dropped 3; count of bases not matched to a gene: 0. The CDR3 DNA reads as TGTGCCAGCAGTTTACTAGCGGGGACAGATACGCAGTATTTT. This gives the protein CASSLLAGTDTQYF.